This record concerns one T cell receptor beta chain sequence. Its cognate antigen is unknown. The sample comes from a study of CD8 T cell repertoires and HIV-1 epitope variants. On the study more broadly: Control wells had CMV/EBV/flu peptides, negative Ebola AY9, or no peptide. Epitopes were three Gag families plus Nef HW9 and YT9.

Sequencing used immunoSEQ multiplex PCR; TCRdb keeps in-frame clones, though not all of them. The data show under 7,000 clones, with about 65% seen just once and 35% to 50% held by the top ten. The V gene lost 3 bases and the J gene lost 4 bases, with 18 bases spanning the gap. This CDR3 comprises 17 residues. Germline CDR1 reads MDHEN; CDR2 reads SYDVKM. This chain connects TRBV28 to TRBJ2-2; D might be TRBD2 (6 bases). Sequencing was performed on cultured CD8+ T cells derived from PBMCs. The receptor comes from a male donor with HIV. The CDR3 sequence: CASSFWGDPNSTGELFF. The CDR3 DNA is TGTGCCAGCAGTTTTTGGGGGGATCCAAACTCCACCGGGGAGCTGTTTTTT.